Reported below is one T cell receptor beta chain. This entry belongs to a study of blood T cell repertoires in COVID-19. About the research overall: The United States, Italy and Spain were the sources of the acute and convalescent COVID-19 samples. T cells, B-cell-depleted T cells, or PBMCs supplied cDNA or gDNA.

The CDR3 runs to 14 residues. Trimming took 8 bases from V and 2 from J, leaving 15 bases between them. Germline CDR1 is LNHNV and CDR2 is YYDKDF (reference sequence). Per the authors' pipeline: Estimation of nucleated cell counts was performed using reference gene primer amplification. This table comes from immunoSEQ multiplex PCR, and its TCRdb copy is limited to in-frame clones, with some not included. D and trimming were read from the DNA, whereas the V and J calls and clone size are those reported in that table. The data contain about 140,000 clones, approximately 88% of them seen just once; the ten biggest clones take up 10%.

V usage is TRBV15 and J usage is TRBJ1-1; tentatively, D is TRBD1 (5 bases). Material for sequencing was peripheral blood. The receptor's source is a man between 60 and 70 years old with active or convalescent COVID-19. The DNA for the CDR3 is TGTGCCACCCTCAGGGCAGGCAGAAACACTGAAGCTTTCTTT. It specifies CATLRAGRNTEAFF.